This entry is about one TCR beta chain. The data were taken from a study of blood T cell repertoires in COVID-19. Study background: Samples taken during acute and convalescent COVID-19 were collected in the United States, Italy and Spain. PBMCs, B-cell-depleted T cells, or T cells were the source of the cDNA or gDNA that made up the material.

In the authors' workflow: The assay estimated nucleated cells by amplifying reference gene primers. Method: immunoSEQ multiplex PCR; TCRdb's copy keeps in-frame clones and lacks some. The DNA was the basis for D and trimming; V, J and clone size are from that table. Of some 250,000 clones listed, approximately 83% are singletons. Germline CDR1 and CDR2: MDHEN and SYDVKM. The CDR3 consists of 15 residues. Deletions cut 3 bases from V and 7 bases from J, with 13 bases between. The TCR comes from a man aged 25 to 45 who had recovered from COVID-19. V and J are TRBV28 and TRBJ1-6; D is undetermined. Source material: peripheral blood. This CDR3 is CASSLSDLRNSPLHF. The CDR3, as DNA: TGTGCCAGCAGTTTGTCAGACCTGCGGAATTCACCCCTCCACTTT.